This T cell receptor (beta chain) originates from a study of tumor-infiltrating lymphocytes in primary liver carcinoma. About this clonotype itself: A read error may produce the germline difference seen at one junction end.

Taking about 20-31 mg of unsorted bulk tissue, the authors co-extracted RNA and DNA. Reverse transcription of 500 ng total RNA with a constant-region primer produced TCR beta cDNA. ARM-PCR, slightly modified, supplied the TCR beta libraries through three nested multiplex PCR rounds. TCRdb recomputed calls from the multiplex PCR reads with MiXCR, one row per CDR3 protein. This table holds 70,000 to 85,000 distinct CDR3 sequences, 71% found once. The sequence was obtained from a woman aged 55 to 70 with primary liver carcinoma and hepatitis B virus infection. The sequencing input was liver tumor tissue from sampling region 4. Subset in this sample: tumor region T4, right-lateral pole.

CDR3 nucleotide sequence: TGTGCCAGGAGCCGGACGCTAAATTCTGGGGCCAACGTCCTGACTTTT. Protein product: CARSRTLNSGANVLTF. The rearrangement links TRBV4-2 to TRBJ2-6; TRBD1 is a possible D gene (5 bases). Germline assignment: CDR1 LGHNA and CDR2 YNFKEQ. CDR3 length: 16 amino acids.